The 32 T cell receptor beta chains in this list originate from one sample, sequenced in a study of PD-L1 blockade in urothelial cancer. Clones were sequenced by immunoSEQ multiplex PCR, and TCRdb holds only the in-frame ones, with some missing. The table lists about 91,000 clones, approximately 87% of them singletons. Time point described: peripheral blood 6 weeks after treatment start. Sequencing used PBMCs, obtained around atezolizumab (anti-PD-L1) treatment. All receptors derive from a man aged 65 to 79 with urothelial cancer.

This clone came up a few times. This chain connects TRBV20-1 to TRBJ1-1, with D possibly being TRBD1 (6 bases). This CDR3 spans 11 amino acids. The V gene's germline CDR1 is DFQATT and CDR2 SNEGSKA (reference sequence). Trimming shortened V by 2 bases and J by 10 bases, and 11 bases separated the two germline ends. This CDR3 is CSARRQVGAFF. The CDR3 DNA reads as TGCAGTGCTAGAAGACAGGTCGGAGCTTTCTTT.

This chain connects TRBV13 to TRBJ2-1, with 12 nucleotides matching TRBD2. The V and J ends lost 1 base and 9 bases, in that order; junction bases with no gene match: 1. The germline CDR1 and CDR2 sequences are PRHDT and FYEKMQ (reference sequence). CDR3 length: 14 amino acids. CDR3 coding DNA: TGTGCCAGCAGCTTAGAACTAGCGGGGGGTGAGCAGTTCTTC. Its translation is CASSLELAGGEQFF. The variable domain in full, with the rest retrieved from reference TRBV13 and TRBJ2-1, is AAGVIQSPRHLIKEKRETATLKCYPIPRHDTVYWYQQGPGQDPQFLISFYEKMQSDKGSIPDRFSAQQFSDYHSELNMSSLELGDSALYFCASSLELAGGEQFFGPGTRLTVL.

The genes are TRBV18 and TRBJ1-1; D is possibly TRBD1 (5 bases). The germline gives CDR1 KGHSH, CDR2 LQKENI. Trimming took 3 bases from V and 0 from J, leaving 17 bases between them. This CDR3 has 17 amino acids. The CDR3 nucleotides read TGTGCCAGCTCACCCAGTCAAGGGGCCTTTATGAACACTGAAGCTTTCTTT. Translating it yields CASSPSQGAFMNTEAFF.

The chain is built from TRBV15 and TRBJ2-3, with 7 bases matching TRBD2. J gave up 2 bases and V 0 bases, and 8 bases lay outside the gene matches. Germline V gene data show CDR1 as LNHNV and CDR2 as YYDKDF (reference sequence). CDR3 length: 17 amino acids. The CDR3 sequence: CATSRDLPSGSTDTQYF. In nucleotides, the CDR3 is TGTGCCACCAGCAGAGATTTACCTAGCGGCTCCACAGATACGCAGTATTTT. Complete variable domain (other parts from reference TRBV15 and TRBJ2-3): DAMVIQNPRYQVTQFGKPVTLSCSQTLNHNVMYWYQQKSSQAPKLLFHYYDKDFNNEADTPDNFQSRRPNTSFCFLDIRSPGLGDTAMYLCATSRDLPSGSTDTQYFGPGTRLTVL.

The genes are TRBV6-1 and TRBJ2-5; the match to TRBD2 covers 8 bases. CDR1 and CDR2 (germline): MNHNS, SASEGT. V was pared by 2 bases and J by 5 bases, with 16 bases of the junction left unmatched. The CDR3 contains 18 residues. As DNA, the CDR3 is TGTGCCAGCAGTGAAAAAGGGCCCCTGGTAGCGGGGAGGGAGACCCAGTACTTC. Translated, it gives CASSEKGPLVAGRETQYF.

The genes are TRBV2 and TRBJ1-5; TRBD1 agrees at 10 bases. This CDR3 spans 15 amino acids. Germline V gene data show CDR1 as SNHLY and CDR2 as FYNNEI. V was pared by 6 bases and J by 5 bases, with 7 bases of the junction left unmatched. As DNA, the CDR3 is TGTGCCAGCAGAGATGACAGGGGGCCAGATCAGCCCCAGCATTTT. Translation gives CASRDDRGPDQPQHF.

This sequence joins TRBV7-6 and TRBJ2-1; no reliable D call. Trimming took 0 bases from V and 5 from J, leaving 5 bases between them. This CDR3 contains 13 residues. CDR1 is SGHVS and CDR2 is FNYEAQ in the germline V gene. The CDR3 region is CASSLASDNEQFF. CDR3 coding DNA: TGTGCCAGCAGCTTAGCGTCTGACAATGAGCAGTTCTTC.

This sequence joins TRBV11-2 and TRBJ2-5; 7 bases agree with TRBD2. Looked up from germline, CDR1 is SGHAT and CDR2 is FQNNGV. V lost 0 bases to trimming and J lost 0 bases; unmatched junction nucleotides: 7. The length of the CDR3 is 17 residues. This CDR3 is CASSLDLPTSYQETQYF. CDR3 in DNA: TGTGCCAGCAGCTTAGATCTACCGACTAGCTACCAAGAGACCCAGTACTTC.

V is TRBV9 and J is TRBJ2-5; 8 nucleotides line up with TRBD1. The germline CDR1 and CDR2 sequences are SGDLS and YYNGEE. This CDR3 spans 15 amino acids. Unmatched junction bases numbered 5, after V lost 3 bases and J lost 1 base. CDR3 protein: CASSAAGGGQETQYF. The CDR3 coding sequence is TGTGCCAGCAGCGCAGCAGGGGGCGGCCAAGAGACCCAGTACTTC.

V gene TRBV28 combines with J gene TRBJ1-1; 8 bases agree with TRBD1. The CDR3 consists of 16 residues. Trimming removed 6 bases from V and 4 bases from J; junction bases left unmatched: 13. Germline values: CDR1 MDHEN, CDR2 SYDVKM. CDR3 sequence reads: CASSSGRQGLSTEAFF. CDR3 nucleotides: TGTGCCAGCAGCTCCGGCCGACAGGGGTTAAGCACTGAAGCTTTCTTT.

A note on this clone: Other DNA sequences in this specimen translate into the identical CDR3. The V call is TRBV18, the J call TRBJ2-5, with D possibly matching TRBD1 (6 bases). Germline CDR1 reads KGHSH; CDR2 reads LQKENI. The CDR3 loop spans 14 amino acids. V lost 3 bases to trimming and J lost 1 base, with 9 bases between them. The CDR3 spells CASSPAGAQETQYF. The CDR3 nucleotides are TGTGCCAGCTCACCCGCAGGGGCCCAAGAGACCCAGTACTTC.

This clone was counted once. The gene calls are TRBV19 and TRBJ1-6; maybe TRBD1 (5 bases). Germline V lookup: CDR1 LNHDA, CDR2 SQIVND (reference sequence). This CDR3 comprises 14 residues. V was cut by 7 bases and J by 9 bases, with 16 bases left in between. The CDR3 coding sequence is TGTGCCAGTACTCCTCAGGGCCGAATTTCACCCCTCCACTTT. It codes for CASTPQGRISPLHF. Full variable domain (missing parts from reference TRBV19 and TRBJ1-6): DGGITQSPKYLFRKEGQNVTLSCEQNLNHDAMYWYRQDPGQGLRLIYYSQIVNDFQKGDIAEGYSVSREKKESFPLTVTSAQKNPTAFYLCASTPQGRISPLHFGNGTRLTVT.

There are a few counts of this clone. The chain joins TRBV19 to TRBJ1-2; the match to TRBD1 covers 7 bases. CDR3 length: 15 residues. Trimming at V came to 5 bases and at J to 3 bases, leaving 9 bases not matched to a gene. Germline V lookup: CDR1 LNHDA, CDR2 SQIVND (reference sequence). The DNA of the CDR3 is TGTGCCAGTAGTCGCACCTCGGGACAGTACTATGGCTACACCTTC. Protein: CASSRTSGQYYGYTF.

The rearrangement uses TRBV5-1 and TRBJ1-4, with a weak D call TRBD1 (6 bases). This CDR3 region has 13 residues. The V end lost 0 bases, the J end lost 7 bases, and 7 bases lay between the germline ends. In germline, CDR1 is SGHRS, CDR2 YFSETQ. The CDR3 DNA is TGCGCCAGCAGCTTGGGGGGGCGTGAAAAACTGTTTTTT. Its protein is CASSLGGREKLFF.

The V call is TRBV10-2, the J call TRBJ1-2, with 7 bases identical to TRBD1. J lost 3 bases, V lost 10 bases, and 8 bases had no gene match. The CDR3 is 13 amino acids. CDR1 and CDR2 (germline): WSHSY, SAAADI. In nucleotides, the CDR3 is TGCGCCACCACTTTCACAGGGGACTATGGCTACACCTTC. It yields the protein CATTFTGDYGYTF.

The rearrangement joins TRBV7-3 to TRBJ2-7, with D possibly TRBD2 on 5 matching bases. The V gene lost 0 bases and the J gene lost 7 bases, with 10 bases spanning the gap. In germline, CDR1 is SGHTA, CDR2 FQGTGA. This CDR3 spans 13 amino acids. The CDR3 DNA is TGTGCCAGCAGCTTAACGTACGGGGAGGAGCAGTACTTC. This sequence encodes CASSLTYGEEQYF.

The gene calls are TRBV19 and TRBJ1-5, with TRBD1 matching 7 bases. Losses at the gene ends were 5 bases for V and 4 bases for J; bases not matched to a gene: 8. The CDR3 is made up of 15 amino acids. Germline V gives CDR1 LNHDA, CDR2 SQIVND (reference sequence). The CDR3 DNA reads as TGTGCCAGTAGTCTTGACAGGGAGAAGAATCAGCCCCAGCATTTT. Its translation is CASSLDREKNQPQHF.

This chain links TRBV7-9 with TRBJ2-1; weak D call: TRBD1 (5 bases). V dropped 2 bases and J dropped 6 bases, with 5 bases sitting between them. Germline V CDR1 and CDR2: SEHNR, FQNEAQ (reference sequence). The CDR3 runs 12 residues. The DNA for the CDR3 is TGTGCCAGCAGCTTACAGGGCAATGAGCAGTTCTTC. Its translation is CASSLQGNEQFF.

This chain joins TRBV7-9 and TRBJ2-7; the D gene is possibly TRBD1 (6 bases). V was shortened by 5 bases and J by 9 bases, with 14 bases between the two germline ends. The CDR3 runs to 12 residues. Germline V gene data show CDR1 as SEHNR and CDR2 as FQNEAQ (reference sequence). The CDR3 region is CASSPRDTWQYF. As DNA, the CDR3 is TGTGCCAGCAGCCCCCGGGACACCTGGCAGTACTTC.

The V gene is TRBV6-5, the J gene TRBJ1-2, with TRBD1 as a possible D gene (5 bases). Germline CDR1 reads MNHEY; CDR2 reads SVGAGI. V was shortened by 6 bases and J by 8 bases, with 16 bases between the two germline ends. This CDR3 region has 13 residues. Here the CDR3 DNA reads TGTGCCAGCAGCCGAGGACATGCCGGGGGCTACACCTTC. It specifies CASSRGHAGGYTF.

V gene TRBV11-3 combines with J gene TRBJ2-5; 14 bases fit TRBD2. The V gene end was trimmed by 3 bases and the J gene end by 4 bases; junction bases not matched to a gene: 7. There are 17 residues in the CDR3. Per the germline V gene, CDR1 is SGHNT and CDR2 is YENEEA. The CDR3 protein is CASSFGLAGGDGETQYF. The CDR3 DNA reads as TGTGCCAGCAGCTTCGGACTAGCGGGAGGTGATGGAGAGACCCAGTACTTC.

V gene TRBV4-3 combines with J gene TRBJ2-1, with 9 bases matching TRBD2. Germline CDR1 is LGHNA and CDR2 is YSLEER. Trimming took 0 bases from V and 2 from J; bases not matched to a gene: 2. The CDR3 is 16 residues long. CDR3 DNA: TGCGCCAGCAGCCAAGATCCTAGCGGGACCTACAATGAGCAGTTCTTC. Amino acids: CASSQDPSGTYNEQFF.

Only one count was recorded for this clone. At one boundary the junction diverges from the germline segment, which might be a read error. The rearrangement uses TRBV7-8 and TRBJ2-1, with 13 bases identical to TRBD2. CDR3 length equals 13 residues. Germline V CDR1 and CDR2: SGHVS, FQNEAQ. The CDR3 DNA sequence: TGTGCCAGCAGCTCGGGACTAGCGGGGCCGGAGGTCTTC. Its translation is CASSSGLAGPEVF. Complete variable domain (other parts from reference TRBV7-8 and TRBJ2-1): GAGVSQSPRYKVAKRGQDVALRCDPISGHVSLFWYQQALGQGPEFLTYFQNEAQLDKSGLPSDRFFAERPEGSVSTLKIQRTQQEDSAVYLCASSSGLAGPEVFGPGTRLTVL.

The chain employs TRBV18 and TRBJ1-1; 8 nucleotides match TRBD1. Unmatched junction bases numbered 8, after V lost 6 bases and J lost 2 bases. This CDR3 has 15 amino acids. Germline-derived CDR1 and CDR2 are KGHSH and LQKENI. The CDR3 here is CASSSSGQGNTEAFF. Here the CDR3 DNA reads TGTGCCAGCTCTAGCTCCGGACAGGGAAACACTGAAGCTTTCTTT.

The V call is TRBV19, the J call TRBJ1-4, with 8 bases aligning to TRBD1. The V gene's germline CDR1 is LNHDA and CDR2 SQIVND (reference sequence). The CDR3 has 14 amino acids. The junction had 4 bases not matched to a gene; V was cut back by 4 bases and J by 6 bases. This CDR3 is CASSRTGSDEKLFF. CDR3 sequence (DNA): TGTGCCAGTAGTAGGACAGGGTCAGATGAAAAACTGTTTTTT. Complete variable domain (other parts from reference TRBV19 and TRBJ1-4): DGGITQSPKYLFRKEGQNVTLSCEQNLNHDAMYWYRQDPGQGLRLIYYSQIVNDFQKGDIAEGYSVSREKKESFPLTVTSAQKNPTAFYLCASSRTGSDEKLFFGSGTQLSVL.

This chain connects TRBV5-4 to TRBJ2-7; 7 positions agree with TRBD1. V was pared by 0 bases and J by 3 bases, with 9 bases of the junction left unmatched. Germline V CDR1 and CDR2: SGHNT, YYREEE (reference sequence). The CDR3 contains 16 residues. The CDR3 sequence is CASSLGDRVDVYEQYF. The CDR3 nucleotides read TGTGCCAGCAGCTTGGGAGACAGGGTAGATGTCTACGAGCAGTACTTC.

The rearrangement uses TRBV7-8 and TRBJ2-3; 8 bases fit TRBD2. The length of the CDR3 is 16 residues. Germline V gene data show CDR1 as SGHVS and CDR2 as FQNEAQ. V gave up 5 bases and J gave up 2 bases; unmatched junction bases: 9. The CDR3 DNA sequence: TGTGCCAGCAGCACCCAAAGCGGGGGACTCACAGATACGCAGTATTTT. Its protein is CASSTQSGGLTDTQYF.

This chain connects TRBV10-3 to TRBJ1-5; D possibly corresponds to TRBD1 (5 bases). Trimming left V 2 bases short and J 2 bases short, with 10 bases between. Germline CDR1 reads ENHRY; CDR2 reads SYGVKD. The CDR3 runs to 15 residues. CDR3 sequence: CAISEQGRGNQPQHF. CDR3 in DNA: TGTGCCATCAGTGAGCAGGGAAGAGGCAATCAGCCCCAGCATTTT.

This chain joins TRBV2 and TRBJ2-6, with TRBD1 as a possible D gene (6 bases). The CDR3 runs to 15 residues. Trimming removed 6 bases from V and 0 bases from J, with 9 bases in between. Germline values: CDR1 SNHLY, CDR2 FYNNEI. CDR3 sequence (DNA): TGTGCCAGCAGCACAGGGTTCTCTGGGGCCAACGTCCTGACTTTC. Amino acid sequence: CASSTGFSGANVLTF. Complete variable domain (other parts from reference TRBV2 and TRBJ2-6): EPEVTQTPSHQVTQMGQEVILRCVPISNHLYFYWYRQILGQKVEFLVSFYNNEISEKSEIFDDQFSVERPDGSNFTLKIRSTKLEDSAMYFCASSTGFSGANVLTFGAGSRLTVL.

The genes are TRBV15 and TRBJ2-1; 9 nucleotides align to TRBD1. Per the germline V gene, CDR1 is LNHNV and CDR2 is YYDKDF (reference sequence). This CDR3 has 15 amino acids. V was pared by 0 bases and J by 8 bases, with 5 bases of the junction left unmatched. The CDR3: CATSREGQGTDEQFF. The CDR3 DNA reads TGTGCCACCAGCAGAGAGGGACAGGGTACGGATGAGCAGTTCTTC.

The V and J genes are TRBV10-1 and TRBJ2-3; 12 bases match TRBD2. V was pared by 3 bases and J by 6 bases, with 4 bases of the junction left unmatched. The germline gives CDR1 WNHNN, CDR2 SYGVQD (reference sequence). The CDR3 has 15 amino acids. DNA of the CDR3: TGCGCCAGCAGTGATGGGGGGACTAGCGGGGATACGCAGTATTTT. Its protein product is CASSDGGTSGDTQYF.

The chain couples TRBV15 to TRBJ2-7; a possible D gene is TRBD1 (6 bases). This CDR3 has 15 residues. Trimming removed 0 bases from V and 2 bases from J, with 11 bases in between. CDR1 and CDR2 (germline): LNHNV, YYDKDF (reference sequence). CDR3 sequence (DNA): TGTGCCACCAGCAGAGAGCAGGGGCAGACCTACGAGCAGTACTTC. This codes for CATSREQGQTYEQYF.